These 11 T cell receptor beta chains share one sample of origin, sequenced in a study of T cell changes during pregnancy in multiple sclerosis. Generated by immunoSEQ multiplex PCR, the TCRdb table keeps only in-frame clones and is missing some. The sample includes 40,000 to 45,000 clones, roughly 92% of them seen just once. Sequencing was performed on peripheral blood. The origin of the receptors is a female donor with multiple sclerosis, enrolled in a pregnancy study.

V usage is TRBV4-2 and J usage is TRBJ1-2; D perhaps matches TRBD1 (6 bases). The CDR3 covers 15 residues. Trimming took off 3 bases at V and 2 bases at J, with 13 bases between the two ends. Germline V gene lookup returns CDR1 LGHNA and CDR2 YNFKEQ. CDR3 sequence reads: CASSHFGQRNYGYTF. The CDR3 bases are TGTGCCAGCAGCCATTTCGGACAGAGAAACTATGGCTACACCTTC.

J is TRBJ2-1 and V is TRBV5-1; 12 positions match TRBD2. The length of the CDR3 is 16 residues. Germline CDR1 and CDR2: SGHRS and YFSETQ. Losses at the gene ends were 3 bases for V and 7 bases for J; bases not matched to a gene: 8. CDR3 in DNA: TGCGCCAGCAGCTCAGGACCCGGGACTAGCGGGAATGAGCAGTTCTTC. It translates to CASSSGPGTSGNEQFF.

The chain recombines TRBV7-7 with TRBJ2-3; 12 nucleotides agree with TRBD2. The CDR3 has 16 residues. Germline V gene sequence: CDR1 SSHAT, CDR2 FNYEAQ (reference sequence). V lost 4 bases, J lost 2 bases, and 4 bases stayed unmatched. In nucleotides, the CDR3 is TGTGCCAGCAGCTCGGGACTAGCGGGCACCACAGATACGCAGTATTTT. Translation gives CASSSGLAGTTDTQYF.

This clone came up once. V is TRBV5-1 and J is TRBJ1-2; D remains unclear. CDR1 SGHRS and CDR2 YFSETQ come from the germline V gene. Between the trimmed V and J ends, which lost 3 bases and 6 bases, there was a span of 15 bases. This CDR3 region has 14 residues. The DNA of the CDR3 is TGCGCCAGCAGCTGGACGACCACCTATGATGGCTACACCTTC. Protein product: CASSWTTTYDGYTF.

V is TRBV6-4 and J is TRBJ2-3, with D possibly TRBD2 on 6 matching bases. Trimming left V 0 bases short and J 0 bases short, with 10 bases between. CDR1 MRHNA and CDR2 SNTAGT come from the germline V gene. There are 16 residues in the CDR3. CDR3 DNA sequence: TGTGCCAGCAGTGACTCGATGGCGGGGAGCACAGATACGCAGTATTTT. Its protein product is CASSDSMAGSTDTQYF.

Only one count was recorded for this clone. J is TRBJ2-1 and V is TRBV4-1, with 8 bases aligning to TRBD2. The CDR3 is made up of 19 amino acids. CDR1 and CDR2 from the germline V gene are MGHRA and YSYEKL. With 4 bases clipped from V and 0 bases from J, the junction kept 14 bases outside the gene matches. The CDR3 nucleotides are TGCGCCAGCAGCCCGTATGTCGCAGCGGGAGACAGCTCCTACAATGAGCAGTTCTTC. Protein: CASSPYVAAGDSSYNEQFF.

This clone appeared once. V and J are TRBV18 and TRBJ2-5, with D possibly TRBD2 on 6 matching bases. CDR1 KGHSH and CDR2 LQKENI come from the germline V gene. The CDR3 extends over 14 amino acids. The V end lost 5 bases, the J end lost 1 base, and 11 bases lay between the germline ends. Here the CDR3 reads CASSSAGIQETQYF. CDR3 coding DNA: TGTGCCAGCTCATCAGCGGGCATCCAAGAGACCCAGTACTTC.

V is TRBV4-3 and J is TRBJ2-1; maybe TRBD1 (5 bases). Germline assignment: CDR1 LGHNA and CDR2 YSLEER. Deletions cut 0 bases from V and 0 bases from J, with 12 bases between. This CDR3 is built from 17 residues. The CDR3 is CASSQDSRGSSYNEQFF. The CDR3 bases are TGCGCCAGCAGCCAAGATTCAAGGGGAAGCTCCTACAATGAGCAGTTCTTC.

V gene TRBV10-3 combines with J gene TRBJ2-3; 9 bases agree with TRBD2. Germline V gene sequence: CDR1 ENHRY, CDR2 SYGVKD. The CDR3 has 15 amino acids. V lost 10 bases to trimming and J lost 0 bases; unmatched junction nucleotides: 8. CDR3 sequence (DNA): TGTGCCACGACAGGGCTAGCGGGGAGCACAGATACGCAGTATTTT. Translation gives CATTGLAGSTDTQYF.

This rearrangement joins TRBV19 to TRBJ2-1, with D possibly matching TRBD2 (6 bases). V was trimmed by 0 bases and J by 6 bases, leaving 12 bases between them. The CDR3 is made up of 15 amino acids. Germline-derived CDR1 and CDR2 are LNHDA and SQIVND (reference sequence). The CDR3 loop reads CASSIDRDWGNEQFF. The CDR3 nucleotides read TGTGCCAGTAGTATAGATCGGGACTGGGGCAATGAGCAGTTCTTC.

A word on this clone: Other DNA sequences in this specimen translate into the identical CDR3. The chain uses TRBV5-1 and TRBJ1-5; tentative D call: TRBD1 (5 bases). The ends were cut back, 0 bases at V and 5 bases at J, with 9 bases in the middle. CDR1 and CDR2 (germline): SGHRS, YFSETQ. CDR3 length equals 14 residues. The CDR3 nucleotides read TGCGCCAGCAGCTTGGGGCAGGGAGATCAGCCCCAGCATTTT. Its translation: CASSLGQGDQPQHF.